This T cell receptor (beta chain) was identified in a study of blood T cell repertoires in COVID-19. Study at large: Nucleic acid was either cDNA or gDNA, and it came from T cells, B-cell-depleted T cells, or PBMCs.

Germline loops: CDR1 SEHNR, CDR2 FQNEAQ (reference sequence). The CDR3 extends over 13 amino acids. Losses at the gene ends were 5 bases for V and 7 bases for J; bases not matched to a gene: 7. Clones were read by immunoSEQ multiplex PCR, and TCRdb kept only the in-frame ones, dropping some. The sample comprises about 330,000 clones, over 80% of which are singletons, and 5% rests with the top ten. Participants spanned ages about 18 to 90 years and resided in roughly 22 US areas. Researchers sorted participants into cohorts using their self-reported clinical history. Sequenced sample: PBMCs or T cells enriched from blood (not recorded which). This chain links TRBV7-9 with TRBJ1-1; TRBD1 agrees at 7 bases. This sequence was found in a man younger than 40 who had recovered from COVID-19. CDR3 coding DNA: TGTGCCAGCAGCGAGACAGGGATTTTTGAAGCTTTCTTT. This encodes CASSETGIFEAFF.